The 9 T cell receptor beta chains in this list originate from one sample, sequenced in a study of T cells after yellow fever vaccination. MiXCR, run by TCRdb on the 5' RACE reads, gives a single entry per CDR3 protein. The sample has about 140,000 distinct CDR3 sequences; under 8% are singletons. Sequences were derived from CD4+ T cells sorted from PBMCs, sampled 10 days after the yellow fever booster vaccination. These TCRs come from a man aged 25-45 years who received the YFV17D yellow fever vaccine.

This clonotype was seen ten or more times. The chain has TRBV10-3 and TRBJ2-3; D call uncertain. Germline CDR1 reads ENHRY; CDR2 reads SYGVKD. The CDR3 runs 14 residues. Trimming took off 3 bases at V and 4 bases at J, with 11 bases between the two ends. The CDR3 region is CAISEGSAPDTQYF. The CDR3 region has the DNA TGTGCCATCAGTGAAGGGTCCGCCCCAGATACGCAGTATTTT.

On this clonotype itself: A much larger clone sits a single nucleotide away, making a read error possible. The gene calls are TRBV7-7 and TRBJ2-3; weak D call: TRBD1 (6 bases). CDR1 SSHAT and CDR2 FNYEAQ come from the germline V gene (reference sequence). There are 15 residues in the CDR3. Trimming left V 2 bases short and J 2 bases short, with 11 bases between. The CDR3 DNA reads TGTGCCAGCAGCTTATTGGGACACGTCACAGATACGCAGTATTTT. Translating gives CASSLLGHVTDTQYF.

This clonotype was seen at least ten times. This chain links TRBV7-2 with TRBJ2-7, with D perhaps matching TRBD1 or TRBD2 (6 bases each). Germline V gene lookup returns CDR1 SGHTA and CDR2 FQGNSA. The CDR3 runs to 16 residues. The germline V and J ends were trimmed by 5 bases and 2 bases, with 19 bases remaining between them. CDR3 nucleotides: TGTGCCAGCAGCAGAGGTCCGGGGGCCGCTACCTACGAGCAGTACTTC. It translates to CASSRGPGAATYEQYF.

This clonotype was counted many times. The gene calls are TRBV7-8 and TRBJ2-1; TRBD2 agrees at 9 bases. The CDR3 is 17 residues long. CDR1 and CDR2 (germline): SGHVS, FQNEAQ. V gave up 1 base and J gave up 4 bases; unmatched junction bases: 8. The CDR3 region is CASSLVPSGIEYNEQFF. The DNA for the CDR3 is TGTGCCAGCAGCTTAGTACCTAGCGGGATAGAGTACAATGAGCAGTTCTTC. Complete variable domain (other parts from reference TRBV7-8 and TRBJ2-1): GAGVSQSPRYKVAKRGQDVALRCDPISGHVSLFWYQQALGQGPEFLTYFQNEAQLDKSGLPSDRFFAERPEGSVSTLKIQRTQQEDSAVYLCASSLVPSGIEYNEQFFGPGTRLTVL.

This clonotype was recorded at least ten times. This sequence joins TRBV6-5 and TRBJ2-2; 10 bases are shared with TRBD2. The V gene end was trimmed by 2 bases and the J gene end by 7 bases; junction bases not matched to a gene: 10. The CDR3 is made up of 17 amino acids. Looked up from germline, CDR1 is MNHEY and CDR2 is SVGAGI. The CDR3 sequence is CASSYPTSGITVGELFF. The CDR3 DNA reads as TGTGCCAGCAGTTACCCAACTAGCGGGATAACGGTCGGGGAGCTGTTTTTT.

This clonotype was detected many times. V gene TRBV29-1 combines with J gene TRBJ1-2, with a weak D call TRBD1 (5 bases). The length of the CDR3 is 12 residues. The V gene's germline CDR1 is SQVTM and CDR2 ANQGSEA. V dropped 4 bases and J dropped 5 bases, with 11 bases sitting between them. The CDR3 spells CSVAGLGYGYTF. CDR3 coding DNA: TGCAGCGTTGCAGGGCTCGGGTATGGCTACACCTTC.

This clonotype was recorded at least ten times. The rearrangement links TRBV27 to TRBJ2-2; the match to TRBD2 covers 11 bases. Germline-derived CDR1 and CDR2 are MNHEY and SMNVEV (reference sequence). The ends lost 2 bases at V and 4 bases at J; junction bases unmatched: 0. CDR3 length: 15 amino acids. The CDR3 here is CASSLGTSGTGELFF. In nucleotides, the CDR3 is TGTGCCAGCAGTTTAGGGACTAGCGGCACCGGGGAGCTGTTTTTT.

This sequence joins TRBV6-4 and TRBJ2-3; D perhaps matches TRBD1 (5 bases). The CDR3 contains 13 residues. The germline V gene encodes CDR1 MRHNA and CDR2 SNTAGT. V was shortened by 0 bases and J by 5 bases, with 6 bases between the two germline ends. CDR3 coding DNA: TGTGCCAGCAGTGACTCGACAGTAGATACGCAGTATTTT. Encoded protein: CASSDSTVDTQYF.

The table lists this clonotype with many counts. The CDR3 reads CSARKSAAQETQYF. CDR3 DNA: TGCAGTGCTAGAAAGTCGGCAGCCCAAGAGACCCAGTACTTC. This chain links TRBV20-1 with TRBJ2-5; D unresolved. The germline V gene has CDR1 DFQATT and CDR2 SNEGSKA (reference sequence). This CDR3 has 14 amino acids. Trimming pared 2 bases from V and 1 base from J, leaving 11 bases between.